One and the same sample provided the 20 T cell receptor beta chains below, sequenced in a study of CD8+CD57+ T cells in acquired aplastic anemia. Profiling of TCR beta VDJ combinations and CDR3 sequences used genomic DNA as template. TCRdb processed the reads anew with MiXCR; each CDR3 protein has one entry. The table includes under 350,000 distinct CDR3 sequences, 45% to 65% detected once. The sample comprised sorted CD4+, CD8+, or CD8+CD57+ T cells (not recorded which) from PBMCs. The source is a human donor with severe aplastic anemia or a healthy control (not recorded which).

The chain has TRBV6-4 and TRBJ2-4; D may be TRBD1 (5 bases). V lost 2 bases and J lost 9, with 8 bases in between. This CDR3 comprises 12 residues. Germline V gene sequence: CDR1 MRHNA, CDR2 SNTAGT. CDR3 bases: TGTGCCAGCAGTGACCGTCAGGGCATTCAGTACTTC. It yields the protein CASSDRQGIQYF.

The CDR3 DNA follows: TGTGCCAGCAGTGAAGGGGGGCTAAGCGAGCAGTACTTC. Its protein product is CASSEGGLSEQYF. This chain connects TRBV2 to TRBJ2-7; D possibly corresponds to TRBD1 (6 bases). The CDR3 is made up of 13 amino acids. Germline lookup yields CDR1 SNHLY and CDR2 FYNNEI. Trimming took 1 base from V and 6 from J, leaving 10 bases between them.

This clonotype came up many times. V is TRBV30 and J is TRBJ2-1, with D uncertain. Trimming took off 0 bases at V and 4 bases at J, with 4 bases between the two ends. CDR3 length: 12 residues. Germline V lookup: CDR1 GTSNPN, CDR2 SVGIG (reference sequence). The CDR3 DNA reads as TGTGCCTGGAGTGTACTGTACAATGAGCAGTTCTTC. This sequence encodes CAWSVLYNEQFF.

CDR3 DNA sequence: TGTGCCAGCAGTGAAGAGGGGACGTCCTACAATGAGCAGTTCTTC. Translated, it gives CASSEEGTSYNEQFF. The chain is built from TRBV2 and TRBJ2-1; D is possibly TRBD1 or TRBD2 (5 bases each). Germline CDR1 and CDR2: SNHLY and FYNNEI. The CDR3 has 15 residues. V was pared by 1 base and J by 1 base, with 8 bases between.

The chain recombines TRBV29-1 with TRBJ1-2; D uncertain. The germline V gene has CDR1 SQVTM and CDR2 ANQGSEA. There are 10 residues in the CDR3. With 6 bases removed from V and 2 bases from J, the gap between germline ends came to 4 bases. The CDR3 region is CSVGNYGYTF. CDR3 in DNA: TGCAGCGTCGGAAACTATGGCTACACCTTC.

The CDR3 loop is CASSTTGVRGYTF. The CDR3 DNA is TGTGCCAGTAGTACGACAGGGGTTCGTGGCTACACCTTC. This chain connects TRBV7-9 to TRBJ1-2, with 8 bases that match TRBD1. CDR3 length: 13 residues. Trimming cost V 9 bases and J 7 bases; bases outside gene matches: 10. Germline V gene lookup returns CDR1 SEHNR and CDR2 FQNEAQ (reference sequence).

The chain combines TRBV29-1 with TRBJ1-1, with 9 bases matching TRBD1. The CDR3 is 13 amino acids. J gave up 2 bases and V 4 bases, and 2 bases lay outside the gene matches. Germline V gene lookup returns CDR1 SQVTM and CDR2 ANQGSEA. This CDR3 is CSVGDRANTEAFF. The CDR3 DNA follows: TGCAGCGTTGGGGACAGGGCAAACACTGAAGCTTTCTTT.

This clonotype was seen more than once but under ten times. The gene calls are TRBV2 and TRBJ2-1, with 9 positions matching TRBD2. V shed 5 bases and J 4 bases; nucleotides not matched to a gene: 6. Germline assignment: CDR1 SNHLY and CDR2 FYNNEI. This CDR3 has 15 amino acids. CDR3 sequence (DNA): TGTGCCAGCAGTACCCCGACTAGCGGATACAATGAGCAGTTCTTC. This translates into CASSTPTSGYNEQFF.

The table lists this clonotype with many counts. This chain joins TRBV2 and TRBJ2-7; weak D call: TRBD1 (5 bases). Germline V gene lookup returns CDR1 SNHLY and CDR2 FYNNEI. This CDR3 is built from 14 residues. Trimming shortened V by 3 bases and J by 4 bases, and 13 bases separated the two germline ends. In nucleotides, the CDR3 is TGTGCCAGCAGTGAGGGGCGATCGTTGTACGAGCAGTACTTC. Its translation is CASSEGRSLYEQYF.

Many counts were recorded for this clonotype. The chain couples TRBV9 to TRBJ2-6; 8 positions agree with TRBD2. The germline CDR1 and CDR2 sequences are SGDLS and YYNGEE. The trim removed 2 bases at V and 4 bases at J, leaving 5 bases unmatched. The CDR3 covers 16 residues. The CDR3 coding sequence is TGTGCCAGCAGCGTCGGGGGGGCAGCGGGGGCCAACGTCCTGACTTTC. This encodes CASSVGGAAGANVLTF.

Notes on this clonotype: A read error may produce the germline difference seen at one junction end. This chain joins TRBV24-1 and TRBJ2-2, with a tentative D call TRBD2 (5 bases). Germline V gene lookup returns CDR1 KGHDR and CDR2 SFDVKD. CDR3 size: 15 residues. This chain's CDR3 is CASSEEAVNTGELLF. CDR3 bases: TGTGCCAGCAGTGAAGAAGCGGTGAACACCGGGGAGCTGCTTTTT.

The CDR3 here is CASSPGQVTQYF. Written as DNA, the CDR3 is TGTGCCAGCAGTCCCGGACAGGTCACGCAGTACTTC. V usage is TRBV7-3 and J usage is TRBJ2-7; 7 positions agree with TRBD1. The CDR3 runs 12 residues. With 6 bases clipped from V and 9 bases from J, the junction kept 8 bases outside the gene matches. Germline lookup yields CDR1 SGHTA and CDR2 FQGTGA.

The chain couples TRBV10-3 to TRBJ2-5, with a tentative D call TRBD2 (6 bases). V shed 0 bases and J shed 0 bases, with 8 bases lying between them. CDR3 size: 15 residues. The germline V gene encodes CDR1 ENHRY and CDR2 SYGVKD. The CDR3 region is CAISESEGYQETQYF. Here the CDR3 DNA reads TGTGCCATCAGTGAGTCGGAGGGATACCAAGAGACCCAGTACTTC.

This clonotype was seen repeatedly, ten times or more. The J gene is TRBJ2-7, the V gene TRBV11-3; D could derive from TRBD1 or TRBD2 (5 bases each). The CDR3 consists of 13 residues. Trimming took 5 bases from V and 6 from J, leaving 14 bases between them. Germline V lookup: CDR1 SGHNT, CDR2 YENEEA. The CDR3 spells CASSPGQGAEQYF. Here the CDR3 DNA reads TGTGCCAGCAGCCCCGGGCAGGGAGCCGAGCAGTACTTC. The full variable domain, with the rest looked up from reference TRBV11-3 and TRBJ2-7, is EAGVVQSPRYKIIEKKQPVAFWCNPISGHNTLYWYLQNLGQGPELLIRYENEEAVDDSQLPKDRFSAERLKGVDSTLKIQPAELGDSAVYLCASSPGQGAEQYFGPGTRLTVT.

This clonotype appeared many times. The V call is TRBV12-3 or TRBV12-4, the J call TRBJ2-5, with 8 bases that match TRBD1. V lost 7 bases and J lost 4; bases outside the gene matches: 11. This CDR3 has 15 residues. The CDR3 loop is CASKSNRGSRETQYF. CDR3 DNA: TGTGCCAGCAAAAGTAACAGGGGGTCGAGAGAGACCCAGTACTTC.

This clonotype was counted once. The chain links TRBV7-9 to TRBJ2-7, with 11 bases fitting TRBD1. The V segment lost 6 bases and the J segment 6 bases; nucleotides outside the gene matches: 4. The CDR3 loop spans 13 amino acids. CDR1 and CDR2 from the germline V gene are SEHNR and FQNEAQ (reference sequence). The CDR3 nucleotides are TGTGCCAGCAGGACCGGGACAGGGGGCGAGCAGTACTTC. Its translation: CASRTGTGGEQYF.

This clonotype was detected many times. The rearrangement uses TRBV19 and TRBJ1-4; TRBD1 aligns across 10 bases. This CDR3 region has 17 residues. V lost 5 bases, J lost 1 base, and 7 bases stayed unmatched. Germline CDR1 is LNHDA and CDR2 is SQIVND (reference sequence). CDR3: CASSYPGQGLTNEKLFF. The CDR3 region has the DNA TGTGCCAGTAGTTATCCGGGACAGGGGTTAACTAATGAAAAACTGTTTTTT.

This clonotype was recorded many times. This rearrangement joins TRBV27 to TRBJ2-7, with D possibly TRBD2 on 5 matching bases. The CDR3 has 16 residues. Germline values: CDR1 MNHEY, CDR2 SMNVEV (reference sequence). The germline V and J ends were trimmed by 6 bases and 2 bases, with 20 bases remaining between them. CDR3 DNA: TGTGCCAGCAGCCCGAAGCGGTTTACAGCGGCCTACGAGCAGTACTTC. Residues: CASSPKRFTAAYEQYF.

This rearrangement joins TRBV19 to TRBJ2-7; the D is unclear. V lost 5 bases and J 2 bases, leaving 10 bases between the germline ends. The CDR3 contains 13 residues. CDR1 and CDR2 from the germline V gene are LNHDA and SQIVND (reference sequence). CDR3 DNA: TGTGCCAGTAGTGAAGACGGTACCTACGAGCAGTACTTC. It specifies CASSEDGTYEQYF.

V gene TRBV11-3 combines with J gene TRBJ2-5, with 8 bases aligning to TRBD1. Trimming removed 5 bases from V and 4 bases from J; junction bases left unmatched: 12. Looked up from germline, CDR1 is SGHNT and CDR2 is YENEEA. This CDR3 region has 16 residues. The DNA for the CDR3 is TGTGCCAGCAGCCGACCGGGACAGGCTAGGGGAGAGACCCAGTACTTC. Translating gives CASSRPGQARGETQYF.